This record looks at one T cell receptor beta chain sequence and its context. Other DNA sequences in the same sample also yield this CDR3. The data belong to a study of blood T cell repertoires in COVID-19. Per the original data handling: Estimation of nucleated cell counts was performed using reference gene primer amplification. The repertoire was sequenced with immunoSEQ multiplex PCR; TCRdb's copy has only in-frame clones and lacks some. V, J and clone size are those of that table, while D and trimming were read from the DNA. The profile shows some 57,000 clones, around 86% of them singletons. This CDR3 is 15 amino acids long. The V end was cut by 0 bases, the J end by 0 bases, with 7 bases between. The germline CDR1 and CDR2 sequences are WSHSY and SAAADI.

The receptor was derived from a human donor in a cohort sampled during active COVID-19. The sample taken for sequencing was peripheral blood. The V gene is TRBV10-2, the J gene TRBJ2-3, with D unclear. The CDR3 reads CASSESTVSTDTQYF. CDR3 sequence (DNA): TGCGCCAGCAGTGAGTCTACGGTTAGCACAGATACGCAGTATTTT.